These 15 T cell receptor beta chains were all obtained from the same sample, sequenced in a study of T cell changes during pregnancy in multiple sclerosis. Clones were sequenced by immunoSEQ multiplex PCR, and TCRdb holds only the in-frame ones, with some missing. This sample has about 69,000 clones, with about 91% found just once. The input for sequencing was CD4+ T cells from peripheral blood mononuclear cells, taken in the third trimester of pregnancy. Receptor source: a female donor in good health, enrolled as a control in a pregnancy study.

The chain combines TRBV4-1 with TRBJ2-5, with 8 bases aligning to TRBD1. This CDR3 is 16 amino acids long. The V gene's germline CDR1 is MGHRA and CDR2 YSYEKL. V lost 1 base and J lost 5; bases outside the gene matches: 9. The CDR3 bases are TGCGCCAGCAGCCAAGGAAATGGACAGGGAGAGGAGACCCAGTACTTC. This gives the protein CASSQGNGQGEETQYF.

The chain recombines TRBV15 with TRBJ1-1; weak D call: TRBD1 (5 bases). V lost 0 bases, J lost 4 bases, and 9 bases lay in between. CDR1 is LNHNV, CDR2 YYDKDF, per germline (reference sequence). The CDR3 contains 14 residues. Here the CDR3 reads CATSRDFTGTEAFF. As DNA, the CDR3 is TGTGCCACCAGCAGAGATTTTACAGGCACTGAAGCTTTCTTT.

This sequence joins TRBV19 and TRBJ1-6; D is unclear. Germline V lookup: CDR1 LNHDA, CDR2 SQIVND (reference sequence). CDR3 length: 13 amino acids. V was clipped by 7 bases and J by 10 bases, with 14 bases between them. In DNA form, the CDR3 reads TGTGCCAGTAAAGTAACAGATCGATCACCCCTCCACTTT. Its protein is CASKVTDRSPLHF.

The chain uses TRBV19 and TRBJ1-6; 7 bases line up with TRBD1. Per germline, CDR1 LNHDA and CDR2 SQIVND (reference sequence). This CDR3 region has 16 residues. V lost 3 bases, J lost 9 bases, and 11 bases stayed unmatched. CDR3 residues: CASSIRGGRVGSPLHF. DNA of the CDR3: TGTGCCAGTAGTATCAGAGGGGGCAGGGTTGGTTCACCCCTCCACTTT.

The V and J genes are TRBV10-3 and TRBJ2-5; 8 bases are shared with TRBD1. Trimming at V came to 6 bases and at J to 4 bases, leaving 7 bases not matched to a gene. Germline assignment: CDR1 ENHRY and CDR2 SYGVKD. The CDR3 contains 14 residues. CDR3 protein: CAIRGQETGETQYF. CDR3 coding DNA: TGTGCCATCAGGGGACAGGAGACGGGAGAGACCCAGTACTTC.

The V gene is TRBV19, the J gene TRBJ1-1; 8 bases map to TRBD1. V was pared by 5 bases and J by 4 bases, with 6 bases of the junction left unmatched. Germline CDR1 and CDR2: LNHDA and SQIVND (reference sequence). The CDR3 is 14 residues long. This CDR3 reads CASSQDREVTEAFF. DNA of the CDR3: TGTGCCAGTAGTCAGGACAGGGAGGTCACTGAAGCTTTCTTT. The variable domain in full, completed from reference TRBV19 and TRBJ1-1, reads DGGITQSPKYLFRKEGQNVTLSCEQNLNHDAMYWYRQDPGQGLRLIYYSQIVNDFQKGDIAEGYSVSREKKESFPLTVTSAQKNPTAFYLCASSQDREVTEAFFGQGTRLTVV.

J is TRBJ1-5 and V is TRBV2, with 9 positions matching TRBD1. Germline-derived CDR1 and CDR2 are SNHLY and FYNNEI. The CDR3 length is 15 residues. V shed 5 bases, J shed 6 bases, and the junction held 8 bases outside the gene matches. In nucleotides, the CDR3 is TGTGCCAGCAGTCAATCACAGGGGGCGGGTCAGCCCCAGCATTTT. Residues: CASSQSQGAGQPQHF.

The chain employs TRBV25-1 and TRBJ1-5, with D possibly being TRBD1 (6 bases). V lost 2 bases to trimming and J lost 7 bases, with 12 bases between them. The germline gives CDR1 MGHDK, CDR2 SYGVNS. The CDR3 is 14 amino acids. The CDR3 region has the DNA TGTGCCAGCAGTGAAACAGGGTTGGGGCAGCCCCAGCATTTT. It encodes CASSETGLGQPQHF.

The J gene is TRBJ1-1, the V gene TRBV6-5, with D uncertain. The V gene lost 2 bases and the J gene lost 1 base, with 5 bases spanning the gap. Germline CDR1 reads MNHEY; CDR2 reads SVGAGI. There are 13 residues in the CDR3. The CDR3 spells CASSYGWNTEAFF. In DNA form, the CDR3 reads TGTGCCAGCAGTTACGGCTGGAACACTGAAGCTTTCTTT.

This chain links TRBV7-2 with TRBJ1-6; TRBD1 might be the D (5 bases). Germline V CDR1 and CDR2: SGHTA, FQGNSA. CDR3 length: 18 amino acids. Between the trimmed V and J ends, which lost 1 base and 7 bases, there was a span of 20 bases. The CDR3 DNA reads TGTGCCAGCAGCTTAGTCTCGGGGGGGGTTCGAGGGAATTCACCCCTCCACTTT. Protein sequence: CASSLVSGGVRGNSPLHF.

This chain joins TRBV5-6 and TRBJ2-3; D call uncertain. Trimming shortened V by 1 base and J by 2 bases, and 8 bases separated the two germline ends. The CDR3 has 14 residues. Germline V gene data show CDR1 as SGHDT and CDR2 as YYEEEE. The chain's CDR3 is CASSLIVNTDTQYF. CDR3 coding DNA: TGTGCCAGCAGCTTGATAGTCAACACAGATACGCAGTATTTT.

This chain uses TRBV6-5 with TRBJ1-4; D unresolved. Trimming cost V 0 bases and J 5 bases, with 4 bases left between them. Germline V CDR1 and CDR2: MNHEY, SVGAGI. The CDR3 contains 13 residues. The CDR3 nucleotides are TGTGCCAGCAGTTACTCCCCAAATGAAAAACTGTTTTTT. Amino acid sequence: CASSYSPNEKLFF.

The V and J genes are TRBV7-2 and TRBJ1-2; 9 positions match TRBD1. Germline assignment: CDR1 SGHTA and CDR2 FQGNSA. V trimming: 4 bases; J trimming: 1 base; junction bases outside the gene matches: 4. This CDR3 comprises 15 residues. This CDR3 is CASSSTGQGNYGYTF. The DNA of the CDR3 is TGTGCCAGCAGCTCAACGGGACAGGGTAACTATGGCTACACCTTC.

The chain recombines TRBV19 with TRBJ1-1; D is unresolved. V was cut by 1 base and J by 11 bases, with 14 bases left in between. The CDR3 totals 13 residues. Germline-derived CDR1 and CDR2 are LNHDA and SQIVND (reference sequence). CDR3 nucleotides: TGTGCCAGTAGTATAGTAGAGGGTGGAATGGCTTTCTTT. Translation: CASSIVEGGMAFF.

This chain links TRBV4-1 with TRBJ2-1; 8 bases are shared with TRBD2. V was clipped by 1 base and J by 3 bases; unmatched bases: 5. Germline V CDR1 and CDR2: MGHRA, YSYEKL. This CDR3 contains 16 residues. This CDR3 reads CASSQGNSGNYNEQFF. The CDR3, as DNA: TGCGCCAGCAGCCAAGGGAATAGCGGGAACTACAATGAGCAGTTCTTC.